Below, 23 T cell receptor beta chains from the same sample are listed, as sequenced in a study of cytomegalovirus exposure and HLA in healthy donors. The PCR employed 60 Vbeta primers together with 13 Jbeta primers. Profiled with immunoSEQ multiplex PCR; TCRdb holds only in-frame clones, not every one. The sample comprises 150,000 to 200,000 clones, about 78% of which are singletons, and about 1.3% rests with the top ten. Sequences were obtained from PBMCs. These receptors were taken from a male donor in good health and CMV-seronegative.

The V gene is TRBV7-6, the J gene TRBJ2-5; the match to TRBD1 covers 7 bases. V lost 4 bases and J lost 4; bases outside the gene matches: 3. Looked up from germline, CDR1 is SGHVS and CDR2 is FNYEAQ. The CDR3 is 13 amino acids. In DNA, the CDR3 is TGTGCCAGCAGCTCAGGACAGGTAGAGACCCAGTACTTC. This encodes CASSSGQVETQYF.

The V gene is TRBV5-1, the J gene TRBJ2-2, with D maybe TRBD2 (5 bases). The CDR3 spans 15 residues. From germline, CDR1 is SGHRS and CDR2 YFSETQ. V lost 10 bases to trimming and J lost 0 bases, with 16 bases between them. CDR3 coding DNA: TGCGCCGGAGGAAGGGAGAGCGCGAACACCGGGGAGCTGTTTTTT. This sequence encodes CAGGRESANTGELFF.

This clone appeared a single time. The V and J genes are TRBV15 and TRBJ2-3; 9 bases align to TRBD1. J lost 7 bases, V lost 1 base, and 15 bases had no gene match. CDR1 and CDR2 from the germline V gene are LNHNV and YYDKDF (reference sequence). The CDR3 loop spans 18 amino acids. CDR3 coding DNA: TGTGCCACCAGCAGAGTCCTCCCTGGGACAGGGAGTTTGTATACGCAGTATTTT. It encodes CATSRVLPGTGSLYTQYF.

This sequence joins TRBV19 and TRBJ2-3; D ambiguous. Looked up from germline, CDR1 is LNHDA and CDR2 is SQIVND (reference sequence). This CDR3 contains 13 residues. V was pared by 0 bases and J by 9 bases, with 10 bases between. CDR3 loop: CASSIEGPTTQYF. DNA for the CDR3: TGTGCCAGTAGTATAGAGGGCCCTACGACGCAGTATTTT. Together with reference TRBV19 and TRBJ2-3, the CDR3 gives the full variable domain: DGGITQSPKYLFRKEGQNVTLSCEQNLNHDAMYWYRQDPGQGLRLIYYSQIVNDFQKGDIAEGYSVSREKKESFPLTVTSAQKNPTAFYLCASSIEGPTTQYFGPGTRLTVL.

This clone showed up just a few times. The chain is built from TRBV21-1 and TRBJ2-1; the table assigns TRBD1, which was not confirmed against the DNA. TRBV21-1 is a known pseudogene. This CDR3 is 17 amino acids long. In DNA form, the CDR3 reads TGTGCCAGCGGTTTCGTTCTGGGGCGACAGGGGTACAATGAGCAGTTCTTC. It yields the protein CASGFVLGRQGYNEQFF.

The CDR3 spells CASSSGVNEKLFF. In DNA form, the CDR3 reads TGTGCCAGCAGCTCAGGGGTTAATGAAAAACTGTTTTTT. This sequence joins TRBV7-7 and TRBJ1-4; D might be TRBD1 (6 bases). There are 13 residues in the CDR3. V was clipped by 4 bases and J by 4 bases, with 7 bases between them. Per germline, CDR1 SSHAT and CDR2 FNYEAQ (reference sequence).

The chain recombines TRBV4-1 with TRBJ1-4; D is uncertain. The CDR3 is 15 residues long. Germline V gene data show CDR1 as MGHRA and CDR2 as YSYEKL. V shed 0 bases and J shed 7 bases, with 12 bases lying between them. The CDR3 loop is CASSQEGRVGEKLFF. The CDR3 DNA reads TGCGCCAGCAGCCAAGAAGGGCGGGTAGGTGAAAAACTGTTTTTT.

The chain couples TRBV5-6 to TRBJ1-4; 8 bases map to TRBD1. The junction had 7 bases not matched to a gene; V was cut back by 0 bases and J by 6 bases. Germline assignment: CDR1 SGHDT and CDR2 YYEEEE. The CDR3 extends over 16 amino acids. The CDR3 sequence is CASSLGQGFGDEKLFF. CDR3 bases: TGTGCCAGCAGCTTGGGACAGGGGTTTGGCGATGAAAAACTGTTTTTT. The full variable domain, its missing parts supplied by reference TRBV5-6 and TRBJ1-4, is DAGVTQSPTHLIKTRGQQVTLRCSPKSGHDTVSWYQQALGQGPQFIFQYYEEEERQRGNFPDRFSGHQFPNYSSELNVNALLLGDSALYLCASSLGQGFGDEKLFFGSGTQLSVL.

The chain joins TRBV6-5 to TRBJ2-3; maybe TRBD1 (6 bases). Germline CDR1 reads MNHEY; CDR2 reads SVGAGI. Trimming pared 4 bases from V and 2 bases from J, leaving 10 bases between. The CDR3 is 14 amino acids. CDR3 amino acids: CASSFDRYTDTQYF. Written as DNA, the CDR3 is TGTGCCAGCAGTTTCGACAGGTACACAGATACGCAGTATTTT.

The chain recombines TRBV28 with TRBJ1-4; perhaps TRBD1 as D (6 bases). Germline V gene data show CDR1 as MDHEN and CDR2 as SYDVKM. This CDR3 comprises 18 residues. Trimming cost V 3 bases and J 3 bases, with 20 bases left between them. The CDR3, as DNA: TGTGCCAGCAGTTTTATCTTCACCCTCGGGACACCTAATGAAAAACTGTTTTTT. It codes for CASSFIFTLGTPNEKLFF.

The rearrangement uses TRBV25-1 and TRBJ2-7; the D gene is possibly TRBD1 (6 bases). The V gene lost 2 bases and the J gene lost 7 bases, with 12 bases spanning the gap. This CDR3 spans 13 amino acids. Per germline, CDR1 MGHDK and CDR2 SYGVNS. CDR3 sequence reads: CASSELQGGEQYF. The CDR3 region has the DNA TGTGCCAGCAGTGAACTACAGGGTGGGGAGCAGTACTTC.

There are a few counts of this clone. The chain combines TRBV27 with TRBJ1-1, with D hard to call. V lost 4 bases, J lost 10 bases, and 10 bases lay in between. Germline V gene data show CDR1 as MNHEY and CDR2 as SMNVEV (reference sequence). The CDR3 runs 11 residues. Written as DNA, the CDR3 is TGTGCCAGCAGTTCCAGGCAAGCAGCTTTCTTT. Its protein product is CASSSRQAAFF.

This clone was detected a few times. This chain uses TRBV7-8 with TRBJ2-7, with 7 bases lining up with TRBD1. CDR3 length: 14 amino acids. V dropped 1 base and J dropped 7; count of bases not matched to a gene: 7. CDR1 SGHVS and CDR2 FQNEAQ come from the germline V gene. The CDR3 nucleotides are TGTGCCAGCAGCTTAGAAAGGGGGCCGGGTGAGCAGTACTTC. Translated, it gives CASSLERGPGEQYF.

The chain combines TRBV6-1 with TRBJ1-1; D uncertain. This CDR3 has 15 amino acids. In germline, CDR1 is MNHNS, CDR2 SASEGT. V was trimmed by 0 bases and J by 5 bases, leaving 13 bases between them. The CDR3 here is CASSEAFRGGTEAFF. In nucleotides, the CDR3 is TGTGCCAGCAGTGAAGCGTTCCGGGGAGGTACTGAAGCTTTCTTT.

J is TRBJ2-7 and V is TRBV6-5; 10 bases are a match to TRBD1. The CDR3 totals 15 residues. The V and J ends lost 2 bases and 3 bases, in that order; junction bases with no gene match: 4. Germline V gene data show CDR1 as MNHEY and CDR2 as SVGAGI. CDR3 bases: TGTGCCAGCAGTTACGGGACAGGGGATCTCTACGAGCAGTACTTC. Its translation is CASSYGTGDLYEQYF.

The chain recombines TRBV9 with TRBJ2-1; D gene unclear. The CDR3 runs to 16 residues. Germline V lookup: CDR1 SGDLS, CDR2 YYNGEE. Trimming cost V 0 bases and J 0 bases, with 10 bases left between them. As DNA, the CDR3 is TGTGCCAGCAGCGTAGCCCCCTCTCCCTCCTACAATGAGCAGTTCTTC. This encodes CASSVAPSPSYNEQFF.

The chain recombines TRBV7-2 with TRBJ2-1; TRBD1 matches 9 bases. The CDR3 sequence is 15 residues long. Trimming cost V 4 bases and J 0 bases; bases outside gene matches: 1. Germline V lookup: CDR1 SGHTA, CDR2 FQGNSA. CDR3 sequence: CASSSDRGSYNEQFF. The DNA of the CDR3 is TGTGCCAGCAGCTCGGACAGGGGCTCCTACAATGAGCAGTTCTTC.

The chain links TRBV5-4 to TRBJ2-7; 7 bases agree with TRBD1. The J segment lost 3 bases and the V segment lost 4 bases, leaving 16 bases of the junction unmatched. The CDR3 has 17 residues. CDR1 SGHNT and CDR2 YYREEE come from the germline V gene (reference sequence). CDR3 loop: CASSQGMGVAGGYEQYF. The CDR3 nucleotides are TGTGCCAGCAGCCAGGGCATGGGCGTCGCAGGGGGCTACGAGCAGTACTTC.

The chain combines TRBV2 with TRBJ2-7, with D possibly being TRBD2 (5 bases). From germline, CDR1 is SNHLY and CDR2 FYNNEI. The CDR3 loop spans 14 amino acids. The V end lost 7 bases, the J end lost 3 bases, and 16 bases lay between the germline ends. CDR3 in DNA: TGTGCCAGCACCCCGGCGGGCGCAAACTACGAGCAGTACTTC. Its translation is CASTPAGANYEQYF.

The rearrangement uses TRBV19 and TRBJ1-1; D remains unclear. CDR3 length: 12 amino acids. Per the germline V gene, CDR1 is LNHDA and CDR2 is SQIVND (reference sequence). V was trimmed by 3 bases and J by 11 bases, leaving 13 bases between them. The CDR3, as DNA: TGTGCCAGTAGTATTGAGGGTGGTAGGGCTTTCTTT. The encoded protein is CASSIEGGRAFF. The entire variable domain, with the rest obtained from reference TRBV19 and TRBJ1-1, is as follows: DGGITQSPKYLFRKEGQNVTLSCEQNLNHDAMYWYRQDPGQGLRLIYYSQIVNDFQKGDIAEGYSVSREKKESFPLTVTSAQKNPTAFYLCASSIEGGRAFFGQGTRLTVV.

The chain combines TRBV7-9 with TRBJ1-5; TRBD1 might be the D (5 bases). The V gene lost 3 bases and the J gene lost 3 bases, with 9 bases spanning the gap. Germline lookup yields CDR1 SEHNR and CDR2 FQNEAQ (reference sequence). CDR3 length equals 14 residues. This chain's CDR3 is CASSFSGNNQPQHF. Written as DNA, the CDR3 is TGTGCCAGCAGCTTCTCAGGGAACAATCAGCCCCAGCATTTT.

This chain uses TRBV5-1 with TRBJ1-6; D not resolved. Looked up from germline, CDR1 is SGHRS and CDR2 is YFSETQ. This CDR3 contains 15 residues. V lost 2 bases, J lost 6 bases, and 12 bases lay in between. DNA for the CDR3: TGCGCCAGCAGCTTAGAGGGAGGGTCTAATTCACCCCTCCACTTT. It is translated as CASSLEGGSNSPLHF.

V usage is TRBV5-1 and J usage is TRBJ1-2; TRBD1 matches at 10 bases. The CDR3 contains 16 residues. Losses at the gene ends were 3 bases for V and 5 bases for J; bases not matched to a gene: 10. The germline V gene encodes CDR1 SGHRS and CDR2 YFSETQ. CDR3 sequence (DNA): TGCGCCAGCAGCTCGACAGGGGGCGACAGTAGGTATGGCTACACCTTC. As protein: CASSSTGGDSRYGYTF. The full variable domain, completed using reference TRBV5-1 and TRBJ1-2, is KAGVTQTPRYLIKTRGQQVTLSCSPISGHRSVSWYQQTPGQGLQFLFEYFSETQRNKGNFPGRFSGRQFSNSRSEMNVSTLELGDSALYLCASSSTGGDSRYGYTFGSGTRLTVV.